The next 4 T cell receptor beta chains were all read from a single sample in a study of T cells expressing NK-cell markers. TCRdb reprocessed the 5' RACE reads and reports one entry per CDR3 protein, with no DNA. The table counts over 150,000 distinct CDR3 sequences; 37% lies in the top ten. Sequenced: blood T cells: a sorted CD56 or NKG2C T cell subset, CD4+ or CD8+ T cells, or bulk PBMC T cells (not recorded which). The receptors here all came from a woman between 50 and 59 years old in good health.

CDR3: CSARDLVRSYIDEQFF. V usage is TRBV20-1 and J usage is TRBJ2-1. Germline CDR1 DFQATT, CDR2 SNEGSKA (reference sequence). The CDR3 consists of 16 residues.

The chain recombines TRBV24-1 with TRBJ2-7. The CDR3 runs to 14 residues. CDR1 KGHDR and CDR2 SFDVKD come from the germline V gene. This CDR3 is CATSDPTDSYEQYF.

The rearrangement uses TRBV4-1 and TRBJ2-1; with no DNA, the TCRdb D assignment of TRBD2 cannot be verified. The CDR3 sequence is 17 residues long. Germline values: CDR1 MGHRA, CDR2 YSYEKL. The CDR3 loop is CASSQDPGTNSYNEQFF.

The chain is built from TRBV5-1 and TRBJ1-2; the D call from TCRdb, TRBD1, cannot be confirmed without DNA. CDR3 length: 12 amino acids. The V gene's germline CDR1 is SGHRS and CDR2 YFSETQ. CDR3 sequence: CASSLEGGGYTF.